The 9 T cell receptor beta chains listed next were all sequenced from one sample in a study of blood T cell repertoires in COVID-19. Using immunoSEQ multiplex PCR, the repertoire was profiled, and TCRdb retains in-frame clones only, with some absent. This sample yields some 290,000 clones, of which roughly 88% are seen a single time; under 3% belongs to the top ten. Material for sequencing was PBMCs or T cells enriched from blood (not recorded which). Source of these receptors: a woman in her thirties or forties with acute COVID-19.

The chain couples TRBV9 to TRBJ2-7; D may be TRBD2 (6 bases). V lost 4 bases, J lost 4 bases, and 12 bases lay in between. The CDR3 loop spans 13 amino acids. Germline CDR1 is SGDLS and CDR2 is YYNGEE. The chain's CDR3 is CASSPGTGYEQYF. The CDR3 nucleotides read TGTGCCAGCAGCCCGGGGACTGGTTACGAGCAGTACTTC.

This sequence joins TRBV30 and TRBJ2-5, with D tentatively TRBD1 (6 bases). The CDR3 totals 15 residues. Germline CDR1 reads GTSNPN; CDR2 reads SVGIG (reference sequence). V lost 4 bases, J lost 5 bases, and 20 bases lay in between. CDR3 bases: TGTGCCTGGAAAGCAGGGGCCCGCGTTTGGGAGACCCAGTACTTC. Translation gives CAWKAGARVWETQYF.

V gene TRBV19 combines with J gene TRBJ1-2; D is ambiguous. CDR3 size: 17 residues. The V end was cut by 10 bases, the J end by 7 bases, with 31 bases between. The V gene's germline CDR1 is LNHDA and CDR2 SQIVND (reference sequence). CDR3 sequence (DNA): TGTGCCACCATCATAGGGCCACTCCCGGGAACCCGGGGTGGCTACACCTTC. Residues: CATIIGPLPGTRGGYTF.

The chain joins TRBV7-9 to TRBJ1-2; tentatively, D is TRBD1 (5 bases). CDR1 SEHNR and CDR2 FQNEAQ come from the germline V gene (reference sequence). The CDR3 is made up of 14 amino acids. V dropped 1 base and J dropped 1 base, with 7 bases sitting between them. As DNA, the CDR3 is TGTGCCAGCAGCTTAGTAGGGGTTAACTATGGCTACACCTTC. This gives the protein CASSLVGVNYGYTF. Combining the CDR3 with reference TRBV7-9 and TRBJ1-2 gives the whole variable domain DTGVSQNPRHKITKRGQNVTFRCDPISEHNRLYWYRQTLGQGPEFLTYFQNEAQLEKSRLLSDRFSAERPKGSFSTLEIQRTEQGDSAMYLCASSLVGVNYGYTFGSGTRLTVV.

The genes are TRBV5-1 and TRBJ2-1; no clear D gene. The V gene's germline CDR1 is SGHRS and CDR2 YFSETQ. The CDR3 length is 15 residues. V shed 1 base and J shed 2 bases, with 10 bases lying between them. Written as DNA, the CDR3 is TGCGCCAGCAGCTTGAGTTCGGAGCCCTACAATGAGCAGTTCTTC. Translating it yields CASSLSSEPYNEQFF.

The rearrangement joins TRBV18 to TRBJ1-6; D may be TRBD1 (6 bases). This CDR3 region has 14 residues. Germline CDR1 KGHSH, CDR2 LQKENI. Trimming left V 3 bases short and J 8 bases short, with 11 bases between. In nucleotides, the CDR3 is TGTGCCAGCTCACCTAGCAGGGGTGATTCACCCCTCCACTTT. Amino acid sequence: CASSPSRGDSPLHF. Combining the CDR3 with reference TRBV18 and TRBJ1-6 gives the whole variable domain NAGVMQNPRHLVRRRGQEARLRCSPMKGHSHVYWYRQLPEEGLKFMVYLQKENIIDESGMPKERFSAEFPKEGPSILRIQQVVRGDSAAYFCASSPSRGDSPLHFGNGTRLTVT.

V and J are TRBV28 and TRBJ1-2, with D maybe TRBD1 (5 bases). Germline V gene data show CDR1 as MDHEN and CDR2 as SYDVKM. The ends were cut back, 3 bases at V and 2 bases at J, with 16 bases in the middle. CDR3 length equals 16 residues. The CDR3 DNA follows: TGTGCCAGCAGTTTGGGGGGAGGAGGTTCCAACTATGGCTACACCTTC. It specifies CASSLGGGGSNYGYTF.

The rearrangement joins TRBV28 to TRBJ1-1; perhaps TRBD1 as D (6 bases). CDR1 is MDHEN, CDR2 SYDVKM, per germline. The CDR3 consists of 12 residues. V dropped 10 bases and J dropped 7 bases, with 16 bases sitting between them. Here the CDR3 reads CATEGDLLEAFF. CDR3 sequence (DNA): TGTGCCACCGAGGGGGACCTCCTTGAAGCTTTCTTT.

The J gene is TRBJ1-3, the V gene TRBV11-2; unclear D gene. Trimming stripped 4 bases from V and 0 bases from J, with 16 bases between. The CDR3 contains 17 residues. CDR1 is SGHAT, CDR2 FQNNGV, per germline. CDR3 nucleotides: TGTGCCAGCAGCTCGACGAACAGCGGCTTCTCTGGAAACACCATATATTTT. Its translation: CASSSTNSGFSGNTIYF.